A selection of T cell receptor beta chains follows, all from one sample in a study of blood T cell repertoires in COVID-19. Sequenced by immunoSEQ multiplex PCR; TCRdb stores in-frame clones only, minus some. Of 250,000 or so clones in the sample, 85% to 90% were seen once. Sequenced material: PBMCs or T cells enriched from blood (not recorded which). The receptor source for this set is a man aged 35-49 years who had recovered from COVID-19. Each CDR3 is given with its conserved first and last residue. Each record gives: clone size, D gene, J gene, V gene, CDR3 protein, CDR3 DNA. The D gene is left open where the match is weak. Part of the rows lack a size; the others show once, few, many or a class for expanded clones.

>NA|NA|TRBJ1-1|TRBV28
CASTTDPTVQTEAFF
TGTGCCAGCACTACGGACCCGACAGTCCAGACTGAAGCTTTCTTT
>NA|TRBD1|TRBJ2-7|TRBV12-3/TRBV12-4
CASNQGDSYEQYF
TGTGCCAGCAACCAGGGGGACTCCTACGAGCAGTACTTC
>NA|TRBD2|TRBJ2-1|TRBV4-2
CASSQVGTSGFNEQFF
TGTGCCAGCAGCCAAGTCGGGACTAGCGGATTCAATGAGCAGTTCTTC
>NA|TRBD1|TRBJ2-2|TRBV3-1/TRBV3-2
CASSPTGQGEKSGELFF
TGTGCCAGCAGCCCGACCGGACAGGGGGAAAAATCCGGGGAGCTGTTTTTT
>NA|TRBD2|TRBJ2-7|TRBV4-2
CASSQDIERGASYEQYF
TGTGCCAGCAGCCAAGATATCGAGCGGGGGGCCTCCTACGAGCAGTACTTC
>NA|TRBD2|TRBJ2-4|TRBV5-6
CASSLSGSMDIQYF
TGTGCCAGCAGCTTGAGCGGGAGTATGGACATTCAGTACTTC
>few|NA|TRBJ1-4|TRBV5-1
CASSPGVATNEKLFF
TGCGCCAGCTCTCCCGGGGTTGCAACTAATGAAAAACTGTTTTTT
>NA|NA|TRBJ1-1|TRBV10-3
CAIKATGLYTEAFF
TGTGCCATCAAAGCGACAGGATTGTACACTGAAGCTTTCTTT
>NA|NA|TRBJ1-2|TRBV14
CASSQQRGVDGYTF
TGTGCCAGCAGCCAACAGCGGGGGGTCGATGGCTACACCTTC
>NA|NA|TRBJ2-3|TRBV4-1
CASSPRAGYGTDTQYF
TGCGCCAGCAGCCCAAGAGCAGGGTACGGGACAGATACGCAGTATTTT
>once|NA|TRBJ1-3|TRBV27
CASSLSPRPGNTIYF
TGTGCCAGCAGTTTATCTCCGCGGCCCGGAAACACCATATATTTT
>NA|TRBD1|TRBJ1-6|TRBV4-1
CASSSGTGVDSPLHF
TGCGCCAGCAGCTCCGGGACAGGGGTTGATTCACCCCTCCACTTT
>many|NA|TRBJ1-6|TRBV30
CAWSRLRDMNSPLHF
TGTGCCTGGTCCCGGTTACGGGACATGAATTCACCCCTCCACTTT
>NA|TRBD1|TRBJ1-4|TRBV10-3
CAISGTGSEKLFF
TGTGCCATCAGTGGGACAGGGAGCGAAAAACTGTTTTTT
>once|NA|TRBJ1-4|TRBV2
CASNSLPGGDEKLFF
TGTGCCAGCAACTCCCTTCCGGGAGGCGATGAAAAACTGTTTTTT
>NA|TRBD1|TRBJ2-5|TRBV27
CASSHSDRVPETQYF
TGTGCCAGCAGTCATTCGGACAGGGTGCCGGAGACCCAGTACTTC
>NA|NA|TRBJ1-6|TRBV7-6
CASSTRTPGVNSPLHF
TGTGCCAGCAGCACGCGGACTCCCGGGGTGAATTCACCCCTCCACTTT
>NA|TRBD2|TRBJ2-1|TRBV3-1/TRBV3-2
CASSPGRATIDEQFF
TGTGCCAGCAGCCCAGGGAGGGCCACAATCGATGAGCAGTTCTTC
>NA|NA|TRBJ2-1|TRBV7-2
CISGREYNEQFF
TGTATCAGCGGGCGCGAGTACAATGAGCAGTTCTTC
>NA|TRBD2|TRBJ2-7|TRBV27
CASSPGGREQYF
TGTGCCAGCAGTCCGGGGGGACGAGAGCAGTACTTC
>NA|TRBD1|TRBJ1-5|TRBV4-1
CASSLRAQGESNQPQHF
TGCGCCAGCAGCCTCCGTGCCCAGGGGGAGAGCAATCAGCCCCAGCATTTT
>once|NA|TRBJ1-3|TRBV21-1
CASSVRSSGNTIYF
TGTGCCAGCAGCGTACGGAGCTCTGGAAACACCATATATTTT
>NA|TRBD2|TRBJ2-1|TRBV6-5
CASSRGEGGRGEQFF
TGTGCCAGCAGTCGGGGGGAAGGAGGGCGGGGTGAGCAGTTCTTC
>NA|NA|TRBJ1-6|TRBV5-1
CASSPRGGSNSPLHF
TGCGCCAGCAGCCCTCGGGGGGGCTCTAATTCACCCCTCCACTTT
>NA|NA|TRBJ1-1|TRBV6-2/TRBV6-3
CASSYGGLNTEAFF
TGTGCCAGCAGTTACGGTGGGCTGAACACTGAAGCTTTCTTT
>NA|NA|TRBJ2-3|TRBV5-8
CASSQTSLGTDTQYF
TGTGCCAGCAGCCAGACTAGTTTAGGCACAGATACGCAGTATTTT
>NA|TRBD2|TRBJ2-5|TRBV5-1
CASSLVGLADQETQYF
TGCGCCAGCAGCTTGGTGGGACTAGCGGACCAGGAGACCCAGTACTTC
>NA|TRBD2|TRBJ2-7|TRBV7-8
CASGALLSGASYEQYF
TGTGCCAGCGGAGCTCTTTTGAGCGGGGCGTCCTACGAGCAGTACTTC
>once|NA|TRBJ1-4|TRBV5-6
CASSLSAAGGEKLFF
TGTGCCAGCAGCTTGTCAGCGGCCGGTGGTGAAAAACTGTTTTTT
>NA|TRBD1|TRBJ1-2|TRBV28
CASRGTGANYGYTF
TGTGCCAGCAGGGGGACAGGAGCTAACTATGGCTACACCTTC
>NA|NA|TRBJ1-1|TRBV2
CASNTGNLNTEAFF
TGTGCCAGCAACACCGGGAACTTGAACACTGAAGCTTTCTTT
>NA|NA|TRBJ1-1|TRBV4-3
CASSQQGMNTEAFF
TGCGCCAGCAGCCAACAGGGGATGAACACTGAAGCTTTCTTT
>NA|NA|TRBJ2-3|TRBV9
CASSVFIASTDTQYF
TGTGCCAGCAGCGTATTCATAGCCAGCACAGATACGCAGTATTTT
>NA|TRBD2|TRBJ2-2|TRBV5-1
CASSFGGSNLHGELFF
TGCGCCAGCAGCTTCGGGGGGTCCAACCTCCACGGGGAGCTGTTTTTT
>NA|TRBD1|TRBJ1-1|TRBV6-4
CASSSQGGNTEAFF
TGTGCCAGCAGTTCCCAGGGGGGGAACACTGAAGCTTTCTTT
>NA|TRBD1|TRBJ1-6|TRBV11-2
CASSPTGGSSYNSPLHF
TGTGCCAGCAGCCCCACAGGGGGTAGCTCCTATAATTCACCCCTCCACTTT
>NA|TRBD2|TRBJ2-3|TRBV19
CASSIELLAGVTIDTQYF
TGTGCCAGTAGTATAGAGCTACTAGCGGGAGTAACAATAGATACGCAGTATTTT
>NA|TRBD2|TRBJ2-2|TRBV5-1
CASSLLAGTGELFF
TGCGCCAGCAGCTTGCTAGCGGGCACCGGGGAGCTGTTTTTT
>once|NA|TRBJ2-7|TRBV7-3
CASSRLAADLSEQYF
TGTGCCAGCAGCCGCCTGGCGGCCGACCTATCCGAGCAGTACTTC
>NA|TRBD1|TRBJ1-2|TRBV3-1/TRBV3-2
CASSQFGTGVSGYTF
TGTGCCAGCAGCCAATTCGGGACAGGGGTTAGTGGCTACACCTTC
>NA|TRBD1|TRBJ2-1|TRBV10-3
CAIGIGTGGYNEQFF
TGTGCCATCGGGATAGGGACAGGGGGCTACAATGAGCAGTTCTTC
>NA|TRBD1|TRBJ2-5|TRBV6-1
CASSEAGQGRETQYF
TGTGCCAGCAGTGAAGCCGGACAGGGGAGAGAGACCCAGTACTTC
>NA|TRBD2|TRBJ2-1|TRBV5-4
CASSSGLPTGGYNEQFF
TGTGCCAGCAGCTCGGGACTACCCACGGGGGGCTACAATGAGCAGTTCTTC
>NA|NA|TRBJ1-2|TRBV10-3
CAISESQGPGHF
TGTGCCATCAGTGAGTCCCAGGGGCCTGGTCACTTC
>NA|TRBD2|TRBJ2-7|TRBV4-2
CASSQVGSGLAGGLSYEQYF
TGTGCCAGCAGCCAAGTGGGAAGCGGCCTAGCGGGAGGGCTTTCCTACGAGCAGTACTTC
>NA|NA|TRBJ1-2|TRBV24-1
CATSVRIYGYTF
TGTGCCACCAGTGTGCGAATCTATGGCTACACCTTC
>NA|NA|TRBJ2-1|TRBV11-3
CASSLGLEGRDEQFF
TGTGCCAGCAGCTTAGGTCTTGAAGGTCGGGATGAGCAGTTCTTC
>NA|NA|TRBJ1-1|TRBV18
CASSGGDTEAFF
TGTGCCAGCTCAGGCGGAGACACTGAAGCTTTCTTT
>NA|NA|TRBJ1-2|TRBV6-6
CASRLGPNYGYTF
TGTGCCAGCAGGCTGGGCCCGAACTATGGCTACACCTTC
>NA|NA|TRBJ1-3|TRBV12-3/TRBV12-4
CASSQGTGNTIYF
TGCGCCAGCTCGCAGGGTACGGGAAACACCATATATTTT
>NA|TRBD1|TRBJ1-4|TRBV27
CATTGTGDEKLFF
TGTGCCACCACCGGGACAGGGGATGAAAAACTGTTTTTT
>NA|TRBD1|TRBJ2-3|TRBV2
CASSQDRGADTQYF
TGTGCCAGCAGTCAAGACAGGGGCGCAGATACGCAGTATTTT
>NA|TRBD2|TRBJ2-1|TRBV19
CASSIWSGGSYNEQFF
TGTGCCAGTAGTATTTGGAGCGGGGGTTCCTACAATGAGCAGTTCTTC
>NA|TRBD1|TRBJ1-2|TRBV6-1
CASSEMGQGMNYGYTF
TGTGCCAGCAGTGAGATGGGACAGGGGATGAACTATGGCTACACCTTC
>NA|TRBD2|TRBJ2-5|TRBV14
CASSQRAGGQETQYF
TGTGCCAGCAGCCAACGGGCGGGAGGGCAAGAGACCCAGTACTTC
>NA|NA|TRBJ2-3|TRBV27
CASSLSVDYTQYF
TGTGCCAGCAGTTTATCGGTCGACTATACGCAGTATTTT
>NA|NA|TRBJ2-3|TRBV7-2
CASSSRDFYTDTQYF
TGTGCCAGCAGCTCCCGGGACTTTTACACAGATACGCAGTATTTT
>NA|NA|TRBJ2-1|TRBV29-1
CSVEGGNEQFF
TGCAGCGTTGAAGGCGGTAATGAGCAGTTCTTC
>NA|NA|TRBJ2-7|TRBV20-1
CSAPRGTEQYF
TGCAGTGCCCCAAGGGGTACCGAGCAGTACTTC
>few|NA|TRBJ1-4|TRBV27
CASRRMDRSNEKLFF
TGTGCCAGCAGGCGGATGGACAGAAGTAATGAAAAACTGTTTTTT